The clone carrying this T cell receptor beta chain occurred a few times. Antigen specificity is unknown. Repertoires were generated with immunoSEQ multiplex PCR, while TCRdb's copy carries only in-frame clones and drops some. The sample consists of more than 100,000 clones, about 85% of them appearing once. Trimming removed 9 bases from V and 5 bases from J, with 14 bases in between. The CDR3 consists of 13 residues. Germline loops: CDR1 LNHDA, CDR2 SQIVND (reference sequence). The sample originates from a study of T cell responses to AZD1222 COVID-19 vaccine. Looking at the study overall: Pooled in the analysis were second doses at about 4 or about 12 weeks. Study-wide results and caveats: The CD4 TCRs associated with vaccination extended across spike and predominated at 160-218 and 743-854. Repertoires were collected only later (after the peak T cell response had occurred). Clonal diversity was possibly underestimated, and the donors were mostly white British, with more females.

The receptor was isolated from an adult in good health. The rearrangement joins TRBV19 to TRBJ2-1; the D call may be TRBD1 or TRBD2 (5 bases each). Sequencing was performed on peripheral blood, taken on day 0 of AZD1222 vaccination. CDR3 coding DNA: TGTGCCAGCCGTCTATGGGGGAACAATGAGCAGTTCTTC. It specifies CASRLWGNNEQFF.